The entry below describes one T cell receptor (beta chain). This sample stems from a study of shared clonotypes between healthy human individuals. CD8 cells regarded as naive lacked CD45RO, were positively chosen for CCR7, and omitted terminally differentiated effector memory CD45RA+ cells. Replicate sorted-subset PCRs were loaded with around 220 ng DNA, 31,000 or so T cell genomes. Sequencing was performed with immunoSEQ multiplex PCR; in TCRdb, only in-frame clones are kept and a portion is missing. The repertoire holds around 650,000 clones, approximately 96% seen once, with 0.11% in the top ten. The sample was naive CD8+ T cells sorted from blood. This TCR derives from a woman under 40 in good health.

The CDR3: CASKGSGGHGIGNQPQHF. In DNA, the CDR3 is TGTGCCAGCAAAGGGAGCGGGGGGCACGGGATCGGGAATCAGCCCCAGCATTTT. The rearrangement links TRBV21-1 to TRBJ1-5. TRBV21-1 is tagged as a pseudogene. This CDR3 spans 18 amino acids.